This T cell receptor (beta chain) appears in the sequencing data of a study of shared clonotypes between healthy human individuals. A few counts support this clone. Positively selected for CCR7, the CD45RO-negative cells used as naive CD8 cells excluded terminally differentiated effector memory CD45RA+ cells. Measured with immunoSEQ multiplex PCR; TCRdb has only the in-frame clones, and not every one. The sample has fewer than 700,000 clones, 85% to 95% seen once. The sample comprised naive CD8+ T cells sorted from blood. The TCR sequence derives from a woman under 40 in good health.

CDR3 DNA: TGTGCCAGCAGCCCCAACGCTAACACTGAAGCTTTCTTT. It is translated as CASSPNANTEAFF. The chain combines TRBV6-5 with TRBJ1-1; no firm D call. This CDR3 spans 13 amino acids. Germline CDR1 MNHEY, CDR2 SVGAGI. V lost 6 bases, J lost 2 bases, and 10 bases lay in between.